This T cell receptor beta chain emerged from a study of T-cell reconstitution after alpha-beta-depleted transplantation in children. The CDR3 runs to 14 residues. Germline loops: CDR1 SGHDN, CDR2 FVKESK. Trimming cost V 0 bases and J 2 bases, with 6 bases left between them. A TCRbeta library incorporating unique molecular identifiers was prepared. TCRdb reanalysed the PCR reads using MiXCR and keeps one entry per CDR3 protein. The sample has around 380,000 distinct CDR3 sequences, approximately 10% seen once. This clonotype was sampled from a human donor who donated a stem cell graft to a child with acute myeloid leukemia. The source material was PBMCs from the stem cell graft donor, sampled from the stem cell graft. This sequence joins TRBV14 and TRBJ2-3, with no clear D. CDR3 sequence: CASSQDVHTDTQYF. Written as DNA, the CDR3 is TGTGCCAGCAGCCAAGACGTACACACAGATACGCAGTATTTT.